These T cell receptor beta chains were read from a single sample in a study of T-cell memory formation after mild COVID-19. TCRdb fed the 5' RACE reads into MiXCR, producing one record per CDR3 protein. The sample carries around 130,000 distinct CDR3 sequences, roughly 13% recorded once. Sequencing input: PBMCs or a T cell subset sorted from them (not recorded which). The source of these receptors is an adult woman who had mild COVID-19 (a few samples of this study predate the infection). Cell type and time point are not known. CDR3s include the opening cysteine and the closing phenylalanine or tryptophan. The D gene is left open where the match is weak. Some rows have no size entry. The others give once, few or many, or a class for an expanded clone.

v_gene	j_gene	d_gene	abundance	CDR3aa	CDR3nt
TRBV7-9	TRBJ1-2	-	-	CASSLERTERTNYGYTF	TGTGCCAGCAGCTTAGAGCGGACAGAGAGAACTAACTATGGCTACACCTTC
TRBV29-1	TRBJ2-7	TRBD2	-	CSVEDRDSGEYEQYF	TGCAGCGTTGAAGATCGGGATAGCGGGGAGTACGAGCAGTACTTC
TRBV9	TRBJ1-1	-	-	CASSVGGMNTEAFF	TGTGCCAGCAGCGTAGGGGGCATGAACACTGAAGCTTTCTTT
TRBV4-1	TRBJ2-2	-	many	CASSQGSGELFF	TGCGCCAGCAGCCAGGGGTCCGGGGAGCTGTTTTTT
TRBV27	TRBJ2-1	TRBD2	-	CASSRTSGSLIYNEQFF	TGTGCCAGCTCTCGGACTAGCGGGAGTCTAATCTACAATGAGCAGTTCTTC
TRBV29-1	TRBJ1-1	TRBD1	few	CSDNRGTEAFF	TGCAGCGACAACAGGGGCACTGAAGCTTTCTTT
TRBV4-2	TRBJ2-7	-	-	CASSQDRLGGDEQYF	TGTGCCAGCAGCCAAGATCGTCTGGGGGGTGACGAGCAGTACTTC
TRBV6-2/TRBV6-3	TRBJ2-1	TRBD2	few	CASSFHPRTSDYNEQFF	TGTGCCAGCAGTTTCCATCCCCGGACTAGCGACTACAATGAGCAGTTCTTC
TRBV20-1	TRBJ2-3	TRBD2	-	CSARDPLAGGLRSTDTQYF	TGCAGTGCTAGAGACCCCTTAGCGGGAGGGCTCAGGAGCACAGATACGCAGTATTTT
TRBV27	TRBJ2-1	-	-	CASSLLQSSYNEQFF	TGTGCCAGCAGTTTATTACAGAGCTCCTACAATGAGCAGTTCTTC
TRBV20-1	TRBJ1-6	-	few	CSARESGVGFSYNSPLHF	TGCAGTGCTAGGGAGTCGGGGGTAGGCTTCTCCTATAATTCACCCCTCCACTTT
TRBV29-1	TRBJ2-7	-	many	CSVVGGPTYEQYF	TGCAGCGTTGTGGGAGGCCCCACCTACGAGCAGTACTTC
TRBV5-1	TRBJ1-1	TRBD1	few	CASSTGQGDTEAFF	TGCGCCAGCAGCACGGGACAGGGTGACACTGAAGCTTTCTTT
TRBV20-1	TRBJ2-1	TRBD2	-	CSANPLLAPAGEQFF	TGCAGTGCTAACCCACTACTAGCGCCAGCTGGTGAGCAGTTCTTC
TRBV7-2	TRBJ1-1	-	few	CASSFRQGNTEAFF	TGTGCCAGCAGCTTTCGTCAGGGGAACACTGAAGCTTTCTTT
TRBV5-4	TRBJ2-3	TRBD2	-	CASMLAEDTDTQYF	TGTGCCAGCATGCTAGCGGAAGACACAGATACGCAGTATTTT
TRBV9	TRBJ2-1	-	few	CASSVGLYADHEQFF	TGTGCCAGCAGCGTAGGTCTCTACGCTGATCATGAGCAGTTCTTC
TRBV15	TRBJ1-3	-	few	CATSRGTSQGNTIYF	TGTGCCACCAGCAGAGGGACAAGTCAAGGAAACACCATATATTTT
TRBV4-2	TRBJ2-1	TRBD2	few	CASSQAGLGGVNEQFF	TGTGCCAGCAGCCAAGCGGGACTAGGTGGGGTCAATGAGCAGTTCTTC
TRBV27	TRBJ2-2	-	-	CASSFGNRPAGELFF	TGTGCCAGCAGTTTCGGGAATCGGCCCGCCGGGGAGCTGTTTTTT
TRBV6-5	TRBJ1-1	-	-	CASSYDWGRETGMNTEAFF	TGTGCCAGCAGTTACGACTGGGGCAGGGAGACGGGCATGAACACTGAAGCTTTCTTT
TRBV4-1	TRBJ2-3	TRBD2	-	CASSQASGGGDTQYF	TGCGCCAGCAGCCAAGCCAGCGGGGGGGGAGATACGCAGTATTTT
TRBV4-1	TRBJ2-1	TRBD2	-	CASSQDPSGYNEQFF	TGCGCCAGCAGCCAAGATCCTAGCGGGTACAATGAGCAGTTCTTC
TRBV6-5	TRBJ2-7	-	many	CASSSWDGAYEQYF	TGTGCCAGCAGTTCTTGGGACGGAGCCTACGAGCAGTACTTC
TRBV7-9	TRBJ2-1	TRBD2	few	CASSQTSGNEQFF	TGTGCCAGCAGCCAGACTAGCGGTAATGAGCAGTTCTTC
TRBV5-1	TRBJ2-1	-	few	CASSLSVREPTYNEQFF	TGCGCCAGCAGCTTGTCGGTTCGGGAGCCCACCTACAATGAGCAGTTCTTC
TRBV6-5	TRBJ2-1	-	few	CASSYVAGDEQFF	TGTGCCAGCAGTTACGTGGCAGGGGATGAGCAGTTCTTC
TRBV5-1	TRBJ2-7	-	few	CASSPEGGWYYEQYF	TGCGCCAGCTCTCCGGAGGGGGGCTGGTACTACGAGCAGTACTTC
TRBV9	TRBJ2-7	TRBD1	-	CASNVVGTGVQEQYF	TGTGCCAGCAACGTAGTAGGGACAGGGGTTCAGGAGCAGTACTTC
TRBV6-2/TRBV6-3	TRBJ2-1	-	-	CASSHNRVVIDEQFF	TGTGCCAGCAGCCATAACAGGGTGGTAATTGATGAGCAGTTCTTC
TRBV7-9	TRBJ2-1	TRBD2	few	CASLGAAGGQSYNEQFF	TGTGCCAGCCTTGGAGCAGCGGGGGGGCAGTCCTACAATGAGCAGTTCTTC
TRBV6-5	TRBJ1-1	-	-	CASFSSEAFF	TGTGCCAGCTTTTCCTCTGAAGCTTTCTTT
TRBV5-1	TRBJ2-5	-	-	CASSLGIFSEQETQYF	TGCGCCAGCAGCTTGGGGATTTTTTCCGAACAAGAGACCCAGTACTTC
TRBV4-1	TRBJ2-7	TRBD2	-	CASSQEASGGAGEQYF	TGCGCCAGCAGCCAAGAAGCTAGCGGGGGGGCGGGAGAGCAGTACTTC
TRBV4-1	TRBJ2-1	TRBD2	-	CASSPPGGPNEQFF	TGCGCCAGCAGCCCGCCGGGGGGGCCGAATGAGCAGTTCTTC
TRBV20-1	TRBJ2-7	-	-	CSASKAEYEQYF	TGCAGTGCTAGTAAGGCAGAGTACGAGCAGTACTTC
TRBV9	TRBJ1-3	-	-	CASSPQWGAGNTIYF	TGTGCCAGCAGCCCCCAATGGGGGGCTGGAAACACCATATATTTT
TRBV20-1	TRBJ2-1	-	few	CSARDLRGPGDEQFF	TGCAGTGCTAGAGATCTTCGGGGGCCAGGGGATGAGCAGTTCTTC
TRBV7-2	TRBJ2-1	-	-	CASSLWTASNEQFF	TGTGCCAGCAGCCTATGGACCGCCTCGAATGAGCAGTTCTTC
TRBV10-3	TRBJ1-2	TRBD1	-	CAISPPDRGGYGYTF	TGTGCCATCAGTCCACCTGACAGGGGCGGCTATGGCTACACCTTC
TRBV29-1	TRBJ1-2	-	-	CSVEVAAYYGYNF	TGCAGCGTTGAAGTGGCAGCCTACTATGGCTACAACTTC
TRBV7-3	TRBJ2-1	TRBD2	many	CASSSMTSGGADEQFF	TGTGCCAGCAGCTCGATGACTAGCGGGGGGGCTGATGAGCAGTTCTTC
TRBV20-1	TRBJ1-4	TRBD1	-	CSARDRDRVTNEKLFF	TGCAGTGCTAGAGATCGGGACAGGGTGACTAATGAAAAACTGTTTTTT
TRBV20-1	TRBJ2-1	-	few	CSARDTGRSSYNEQFF	TGCAGTGCTAGAGATACGGGGAGGAGCTCCTACAATGAGCAGTTCTTC
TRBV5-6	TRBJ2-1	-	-	CASRRDSYDWEQFF	TGTGCCAGCCGTAGGGACTCCTACGATTGGGAGCAGTTCTTC
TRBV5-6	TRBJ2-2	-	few	CASSPLFGQHTGELFF	TGTGCCAGCAGCCCCCTCTTCGGACAGCACACCGGGGAGCTGTTTTTT
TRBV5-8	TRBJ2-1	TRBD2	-	CASSLLAGENEQFF	TGTGCCAGCAGCTTGTTAGCGGGGGAAAATGAGCAGTTCTTC
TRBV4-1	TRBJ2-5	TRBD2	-	CASSQATSGGKTQYF	TGCGCCAGCAGCCAAGCCACTAGCGGCGGGAAGACCCAGTACTTC
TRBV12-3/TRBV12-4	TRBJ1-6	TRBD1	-	CASTYHGQGNSPLHF	TGTGCCAGCACTTACCATGGACAGGGCAATTCACCCCTCCACTTT
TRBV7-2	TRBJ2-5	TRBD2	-	CASSSPIHGGGADNQETQYF	TGTGCCAGCAGCTCCCCCATACATGGCGGGGGGGCGGATAATCAAGAGACCCAGTACTTC
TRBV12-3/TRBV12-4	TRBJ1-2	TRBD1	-	CASSSRDRDDGYTF	TGTGCCAGCAGTTCCCGGGACAGGGATGATGGCTACACCTTC
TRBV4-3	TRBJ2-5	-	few	CASSQDVDTQETQYF	TGCGCCAGCAGCCAAGATGTGGACACACAAGAGACCCAGTACTTC
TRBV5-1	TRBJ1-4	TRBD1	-	CASSLVGTGGEKLFF	TGCGCCAGCAGCTTGGTCGGGACAGGCGGGGAAAAACTGTTTTTT
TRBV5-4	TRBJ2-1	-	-	CASSFSLLSGNEQFF	TGTGCCAGCAGTTTCTCCCTTCTGAGCGGCAATGAGCAGTTCTTC
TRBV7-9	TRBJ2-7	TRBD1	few	CASGRGHEQYF	TGTGCCAGCGGCAGGGGGCACGAGCAGTACTTC